The 5 T cell receptor beta chains reported below all come from one sample, sequenced in a study of cytomegalovirus exposure and HLA in healthy donors. In the PCR, 60 Vbeta and 13 Jbeta primers were used. The protocol was immunoSEQ multiplex PCR, while the TCRdb copy is restricted to in-frame clones and leaves out a portion. The listing contains 50,000 or so clones. The sample was PBMCs. Receptors originate from a woman aged 60 to 75 in good health and CMV-seropositive.

The chain couples TRBV4-2 to TRBJ2-7, with a possible D match to TRBD2 (6 bases). The germline CDR1 and CDR2 sequences are LGHNA and YNFKEQ. The CDR3 loop spans 14 amino acids. V was pared by 1 base and J by 0 bases, with 7 bases between. CDR3 residues: CASSQGTNSYEQYF. The CDR3 DNA follows: TGTGCCAGCAGCCAAGGGACTAACTCCTACGAGCAGTACTTC.

The rearrangement uses TRBV5-1 and TRBJ2-1; TRBD2 agrees at 12 bases. Germline V lookup: CDR1 SGHRS, CDR2 YFSETQ. The length of the CDR3 is 16 residues. The ends lost 4 bases at V and 6 bases at J; junction bases unmatched: 8. CDR3 in DNA: TGCGCCAGCAGCACCCGGACTAGCGGGGCGGTCAATGAGCAGTTCTTC. Encoded protein: CASSTRTSGAVNEQFF.

This chain joins TRBV5-6 and TRBJ1-5, with D tentatively TRBD1 (5 bases). The CDR3 covers 15 residues. CDR1 SGHDT and CDR2 YYEEEE come from the germline V gene. V lost 4 bases and J lost 4, with 15 bases in between. Here the CDR3 reads CASSTGTGRNQPQHF. The CDR3 nucleotides are TGTGCCAGCAGCACGGGGACCGGGAGGAATCAGCCCCAGCATTTT. Combining the CDR3 with reference TRBV5-6 and TRBJ1-5 gives the whole variable domain DAGVTQSPTHLIKTRGQQVTLRCSPKSGHDTVSWYQQALGQGPQFIFQYYEEEERQRGNFPDRFSGHQFPNYSSELNVNALLLGDSALYLCASSTGTGRNQPQHFGDGTRLSIL.

On this clone: A read error may produce the germline difference seen at one junction end. J is TRBJ2-5 and V is TRBV6-5; TRBD2 might be the D (5 bases). Germline-derived CDR1 and CDR2 are MNHEY and SVGAGI. CDR3 length: 11 residues. CDR3 sequence (DNA): TGTGCCAGCAGGTCCGGGGAGAACCAGTACTTC. Translation gives CASRSGENQYF.

The gene calls are TRBV19 and TRBJ1-3, with a tentative D call TRBD1 (5 bases). Germline V gene lookup returns CDR1 LNHDA and CDR2 SQIVND (reference sequence). CDR3 length: 14 amino acids. Trimming took 10 bases from V and 0 from J, leaving 13 bases between them. DNA of the CDR3: TGTGCCACCCGACAGCTCAGCTCTGGAAACACCATATATTTT. Translated: CATRQLSSGNTIYF. Variable domain in full (rest from reference TRBV19 and TRBJ1-3): DGGITQSPKYLFRKEGQNVTLSCEQNLNHDAMYWYRQDPGQGLRLIYYSQIVNDFQKGDIAEGYSVSREKKESFPLTVTSAQKNPTAFYLCATRQLSSGNTIYFGEGSWLTVV.